This T cell receptor (beta chain) is drawn from a study of a mutant IDH1 vaccine in newly diagnosed glioma. Whole-study context: Vaccinations were initiated 4-6 weeks following radiotherapy alone, or were given together with temozolomide cycles. Prior therapy was radiotherapy, temozolomide, or both; most received both. General study points: Any relationship between pseudoprogression and changes in top peripheral T cell clonotypes seemed absent. Vaccine-induced responses were seen in more than 90% of patients, spanning several MHC alleles.

This CDR3 comprises 14 residues. With 0 bases removed from V and 5 bases from J, the gap between germline ends came to 11 bases. CDR1 is SGDLS, CDR2 YYNGEE, per germline. With regard to this clone: Its antigen is unknown.

Using immunoSEQ multiplex PCR, the repertoire was profiled, and TCRdb retains in-frame clones only, with some absent. The sample carries around 100,000 clones, 89% recorded once. The sample's time point: week 47, end of study. With topical imiquimod, each dose of the vaccine consisted of 300 ug of mutant IDH1 20-mer peptide. The source is a woman between 50 and 59 years old with glioma. The chain employs TRBV9 and TRBJ1-1, with TRBD1 as a possible D gene (5 bases). The input for sequencing was PBMCs, taken from a glioma patient whose treatment included an IDH1 peptide vaccine. CDR3 sequence reads: CASSVGQRETEAFF. The CDR3 DNA is TGTGCCAGCAGCGTAGGACAGAGGGAGACTGAAGCTTTCTTT.